This passage covers 13 T cell receptor beta chains from one sample sequenced in a study of blood T cells in healthy people across ages. Primers used in a second PCR of about 6 to 11 cycles were a sample-barcoded 5' primer and a J-beta primer mix. TCRdb ran MiXCR on the 5' RACE reads and lists one entry per CDR3 protein. The data contain roughly 1.5 million distinct CDR3 sequences, 35% to 45% of them singletons. Sequenced sample: blood. Every receptor here comes from a young woman in good health.

The rearrangement links TRBV2 to TRBJ2-2; D call uncertain. CDR3 length equals 14 residues. V was trimmed by 2 bases and J by 1 base, leaving 5 bases between them. Germline V CDR1 and CDR2: SNHLY, FYNNEI. The CDR3 sequence: CASSEQLNTGELFF. In DNA form, the CDR3 reads TGTGCCAGCAGTGAACAGCTGAACACCGGGGAGCTGTTTTTT.

This clonotype has just a few counts. The V and J genes are TRBV7-9 and TRBJ1-1, with D unresolved. Germline-derived CDR1 and CDR2 are SEHNR and FQNEAQ (reference sequence). V was pared by 0 bases and J by 2 bases, with 10 bases between. CDR3 length: 15 amino acids. The CDR3 loop is CASSLALVLNTEAFF. For the CDR3, the DNA is TGTGCCAGCAGCTTAGCGTTAGTCCTCAACACTGAAGCTTTCTTT.

The chain has TRBV6-2 or TRBV6-3 and TRBJ2-5; D gene uncertain. The J call may be mistaken, given a closer DNA end match to TRBJ2-1. CDR1 is MNHEY and CDR2 is SVGEGT in the germline V gene. The CDR3 spans 13 residues. As DNA, the CDR3 is TGTGCCAGCTGTGGGCCTTCTAAAGAGACCCAGTTCTTC. Amino acids: CASCGPSKETQFF.

The chain combines TRBV20-1 with TRBJ2-5; D remains ambiguous. Deletions cut 1 base from V and 0 bases from J, with 9 bases between. Per germline, CDR1 DFQATT and CDR2 SNEGSKA (reference sequence). This CDR3 comprises 14 residues. This chain's CDR3 is CSARGWADQETQYF. CDR3 DNA: TGCAGTGCTAGAGGTTGGGCGGACCAAGAGACCCAGTACTTC.

The rearrangement uses TRBV12-3 or TRBV12-4 and TRBJ1-2; possibly TRBD1 for D (6 bases). The V end lost 10 bases, the J end lost 4 bases, and 25 bases lay between the germline ends. The CDR3 has 16 residues. CDR3 nucleotides: TGTGCCACGGGGAGTCCAGGGGCCTTAGGTGGCTATGGCTACACCTTC. This translates into CATGSPGALGGYGYTF.

This chain uses TRBV3-1 with TRBJ2-1, with D perhaps matching TRBD1 (5 bases). This CDR3 region has 17 residues. Looked up from germline, CDR1 is LGHDT and CDR2 is YNNKEL (reference sequence). Trimming shortened V by 4 bases and J by 10 bases, and 26 bases separated the two germline ends. In nucleotides, the CDR3 is TGTGCCAGCAGCCGAACCCAGGGATTCGGTAGGATGGTCGAGCAGTTCTTC. Amino acids: CASSRTQGFGRMVEQFF.

The chain joins TRBV12-3 or TRBV12-4 to TRBJ2-7; D could derive from TRBD1 or TRBD2 (5 bases each). V was cut by 6 bases and J by 4 bases, with 22 bases left in between. CDR3 length equals 16 residues. CDR3 bases: TGTGCCAGCAGCCGAACCCGGAGAGGGGCGTTATACGAGCAGTACTTC. Translated: CASSRTRRGALYEQYF.

The rearrangement uses TRBV5-1 and TRBJ2-3; D is perhaps TRBD2 (5 bases). The CDR3 is made up of 15 amino acids. V dropped 1 base and J dropped 2 bases, with 11 bases sitting between them. Germline V gene data show CDR1 as SGHRS and CDR2 as YFSETQ. This CDR3 reads CASSLTARVTDTQYF. The CDR3 nucleotides are TGCGCCAGCAGCTTGACAGCGCGGGTCACAGATACGCAGTATTTT.

To note about this clonotype: An end of the junction differs from the germline gene, which may be a read error. The chain is built from TRBV11-2 and TRBJ1-2, with a weak D call TRBD1 (5 bases). This CDR3 region has 16 residues. Germline V gene sequence: CDR1 SGHAT, CDR2 FQNNGV. The CDR3 DNA follows: TGTGCCAGCAGCCCTTCCTGGGGGGGACGAAGCTATGGTTACACCTTC. Its protein is CASSPSWGGRSYGYTF.

V usage is TRBV28 and J usage is TRBJ1-5; no clear D gene. CDR1 and CDR2 (germline): MDHEN, SYDVKM. The CDR3 spans 16 residues. V was clipped by 2 bases and J by 2 bases, with 13 bases between them. As DNA, the CDR3 is TGTGCCAGCAGTTTAGGGCCCTATCGTGGCAATCAGCCCCAGCATTTT. This translates into CASSLGPYRGNQPQHF.

This clonotype was picked up one time. The chain uses TRBV20-1 and TRBJ1-1, with D perhaps matching TRBD1 (6 bases). Germline-derived CDR1 and CDR2 are DFQATT and SNEGSKA (reference sequence). CDR3 size: 13 residues. CDR3 DNA: TGCAGGAGCACAGGGATCGTTGACACTGAAGCTTTCTTT. This sequence encodes CRSTGIVDTEAFF.

V is TRBV5-1 and J is TRBJ1-4, with 7 bases fitting TRBD1. This CDR3 is 16 amino acids long. Germline CDR1 is SGHRS and CDR2 is YFSETQ. With V trimmed by 2 bases and J by 5 bases, 9 bases remained unmatched. CDR3 region: CASSLHGQEPNEKLFF. The CDR3 DNA sequence: TGCGCCAGCAGCTTACACGGACAGGAACCGAATGAAAAACTGTTTTTT. Drawing the rest from reference TRBV5-1 and TRBJ1-4, the complete variable domain is KAGVTQTPRYLIKTRGQQVTLSCSPISGHRSVSWYQQTPGQGLQFLFEYFSETQRNKGNFPGRFSGRQFSNSRSEMNVSTLELGDSALYLCASSLHGQEPNEKLFFGSGTQLSVL.

This chain connects TRBV6-1 to TRBJ1-1; a weak D match, TRBD1 (5 bases). Germline loops: CDR1 MNHNS, CDR2 SASEGT. Trimming shortened V by 6 bases and J by 0 bases, and 14 bases separated the two germline ends. There are 15 residues in the CDR3. CDR3: CASSRDLNMNTEAFF. The CDR3 bases are TGTGCCAGCAGCCGGGACTTAAACATGAACACTGAAGCTTTCTTT.